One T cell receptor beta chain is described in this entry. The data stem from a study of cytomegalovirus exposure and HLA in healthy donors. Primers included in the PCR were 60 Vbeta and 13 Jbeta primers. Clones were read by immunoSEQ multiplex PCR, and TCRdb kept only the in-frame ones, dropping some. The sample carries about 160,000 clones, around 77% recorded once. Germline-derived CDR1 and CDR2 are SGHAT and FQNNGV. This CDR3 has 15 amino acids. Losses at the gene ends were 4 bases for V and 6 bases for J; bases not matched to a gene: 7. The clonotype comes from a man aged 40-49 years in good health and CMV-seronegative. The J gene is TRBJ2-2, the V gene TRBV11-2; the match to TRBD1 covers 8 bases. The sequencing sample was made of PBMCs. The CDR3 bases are TGTGCCAGCAGCTCCCGCGACAGGGGCTCCGGGGAGCTGTTTTTT. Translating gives CASSSRDRGSGELFF.